This TCR beta chain was captured by sequencing in a study of regulatory T cells in long-lasting Graves disease. Study-wide context: Patients newly diagnosed with Graves' had been on antithyroid drugs for under 3 months. Study-level results: With a small sample size, accuracy may have been reduced.

The time point: newly diagnosed GD, antithyroid drugs for less than 3 months. Preparation of the TCR library used RNA extracted from PBMCs. CDR3 regions were amplified by Arm-PCR using iRepertoire HTBI primers to build TCR beta libraries. MiXCR, applied by TCRdb to the multiplex PCR reads, yields one record per CDR3 protein. The sample comprises about 430,000 distinct CDR3 sequences, approximately 15% of which are singletons, and about 7.6% rests with the top ten. This CDR3 is built from 15 residues. Unmatched junction bases numbered 6, after V lost 2 bases and J lost 3 bases. Germline V CDR1 and CDR2: MNHEY, SVGAGI. About this clonotype: Its antigen is still unknown.

A further study also used this sample, focusing on T cells in Graves' hyperthyroidism and ophthalmopathy.

The receptor's source is a woman between 40 and 55 years old with Graves disease. Here the sequenced sample was peripheral blood mononuclear cells (PBMCs), taken at new diagnosis, from a patient treated with antithyroid drugs. V usage is TRBV6-5 and J usage is TRBJ2-7; 8 bases line up with TRBD2. The CDR3 DNA follows: TGTGCCAGCAGTTACCCAGCGGGAGCGGGCTACGAGCAGTACTTC. Translated, it gives CASSYPAGAGYEQYF.